This TCR beta chain emerged from a study of a mutant IDH1 vaccine in newly diagnosed glioma. Study details: Weeks 1, 3, 5, 7, 11, 15, 19 and 23 were when patients received their eight vaccinations. The start of vaccination came 4-6 weeks after radiotherapy alone, or with temozolomide cycles. Study-wide points: Across multiple MHC alleles, around 92% of patients had vaccine-induced responses.

Comments on this clone: Antigen: not known.

Time point given: week 23, last vaccination. Every vaccination contained 300 ug of the mutant IDH1 20-mer peptide and was paired with topical imiquimod. The donor cohort comprised cases of new WHO grade 3 or 4 IDH1-mutant, ATRX-lost astrocytoma. Using immunoSEQ multiplex PCR, the repertoire was profiled, and TCRdb retains in-frame clones only, with some absent. The sample lists about 72,000 clones; under 90% were seen once. The input for sequencing was PBMCs, taken from a glioma patient whose treatment included an IDH1 peptide vaccine. This sequence originates from a man younger than 35 with glioma.

CDR3 sequence reads: CASSQAPSGSGEQYF. In nucleotides, the CDR3 is TGTGCCAGCAGCCAGGCCCCTAGCGGGAGTGGCGAGCAGTACTTC. This sequence joins TRBV4-2 and TRBJ2-7, with TRBD2 matching 10 bases. The CDR3 has 15 residues. Germline V CDR1 and CDR2: LGHNA, YNFKEQ. V lost 3 bases to trimming and J lost 6 bases; unmatched junction nucleotides: 8.